This T cell receptor (beta chain) derives from a study of T cells expressing NK-cell markers. For the study at large: Of eight sequenced donors, seven were HCMV-seropositive and one HCMV-seronegative.

As to this clonotype: Antigen unknown.

Germline values: CDR1 DFQATT, CDR2 SNEGSKA (reference sequence). The CDR3 length is 13 residues. Findings and caveats of the study: For a few donors, these clonotypes were likewise the leading ones in the CD3+CD56-NKG2C+ fraction. The dominant NKG2C+ clonotypes represented 1.0-7.0% of CD8+ T cells in about six donors.

In generating TCR beta cDNA, 5'RACE template switching with UMIs was used. TCRdb re-called the 5' RACE reads and gives one entry per CDR3 protein, without DNA. Its table records 300,000 to 500,000 distinct CDR3 sequences. This receptor was identified in a woman between 45 and 65 years old in good health. The chain links TRBV20-1 to TRBJ1-2. Sequencing used blood T cells: a sorted CD56 or NKG2C T cell subset, CD4+ or CD8+ T cells, or bulk PBMC T cells (not recorded which). CDR3 sequence: CSAMSDAGYGYTF.